The source of this T cell receptor (beta chain) is a study of shared clonotypes between healthy human individuals. The wider study: CD4 naive and memory got three plates each, CD8 naive two, CD8 memory one. Study-wide results and caveats: The four-donor shared clonotypes exceeded non-shared clonotypes in generation probability, with non-shared ones scoring lower.

Per germline, CDR1 SGHKS and CDR2 YYEKEE (reference sequence). V gave up 4 bases and J gave up 8 bases, with 15 bases separating them. CDR3 length: 13 residues. As handled by the study authors: There were no quality scores in the junction-only immunoSEQ sequences, so filtering differed. Data came from immunoSEQ multiplex PCR; TCRdb stores just in-frame clones and leaves some out. V, J and clone size derive from that table, while D and trimming were established from the DNA sequence. This table has some 900,000 clones, 70% to 85% appearing once. This clone occurred once. The antigen remains undetermined. Healthy HIV-negative adults without recent acute infections or vaccinations served as donors.

The sequencing input was memory CD4+ T cells sorted from blood. Subset noted: CD45RA-negative fraction. The TCR was taken from a young man in good health. The chain carries TRBV5-5 and TRBJ1-2; no reliable D call. The CDR3 region has the DNA TGTGCCAGCAGCGCCATGGAGGGATGGGGCTACACCTTC. Amino acids: CASSAMEGWGYTF.